The clone carrying this TCR beta chain was seen more than once but under ten times. Antigen unknown. The CDR3 sequence is 12 residues long. Between the trimmed V and J ends, which lost 0 bases and 9 bases, there was a span of 8 bases. From germline, CDR1 is LGHNA and CDR2 YSLEER. The second PCR ran roughly 6 to 11 cycles with a sample-barcoded 5' primer and J-beta primers. A template-switch adaptor containing 12 random nucleotides labeled each cDNA molecule. TCRdb reprocessed the 5' RACE reads via MiXCR and lists one record per CDR3 protein. The data contain 1,800,000 or so distinct CDR3 sequences, about 39% of them singletons. These data originate in a study of blood T cells in healthy people across ages. Study-wide results and limits: Long-lived and aged donors differed, with more naive CD4+ cells and higher diversity in the long-lived.

The material sequenced was blood. The sequence derives from a human donor in good health. The chain combines TRBV4-3 with TRBJ1-1; no firm D call. The CDR3 region is CASSQDGRKAFF. The CDR3 DNA reads as TGCGCCAGCAGCCAAGATGGAAGGAAAGCTTTCTTT.